The 27 T cell receptor beta chains presented below share a single source sample, sequenced in a study of cytomegalovirus exposure and HLA in healthy donors. TCRdb's table, derived via immunoSEQ multiplex PCR, lists solely in-frame clones and lacks some. This table holds hundreds of thousands of clones, around 86% found once. Sequenced material: PBMCs. The receptors were gathered from a woman aged 18-29 years in good health and CMV-seronegative.

V is TRBV2 and J is TRBJ1-2; D unresolved. V lost 4 bases, J lost 2 bases, and 8 bases lay in between. CDR1 and CDR2 (germline): SNHLY, FYNNEI. The length of the CDR3 is 13 residues. In DNA form, the CDR3 reads TGTGCCAGCAGTGTGAGGGAGAACTATGGCTACACCTTC. As protein: CASSVRENYGYTF.

The chain couples TRBV4-1 to TRBJ2-1; 12 positions agree with TRBD1. There are 16 residues in the CDR3. Trimming removed 0 bases from V and 7 bases from J; junction bases left unmatched: 4. Germline CDR1 and CDR2: MGHRA and YSYEKL. The CDR3 DNA is TGCGCCAGCAGCCAAGAAGGGACAGGGGGCGAAAATGAGCAGTTCTTC. Its translation: CASSQEGTGGENEQFF.

The rearrangement joins TRBV6-5 to TRBJ2-7; 7 bases are a match to TRBD2. Germline assignment: CDR1 MNHEY and CDR2 SVGAGI. This CDR3 spans 13 amino acids. With 8 bases clipped from V and 3 bases from J, the junction kept 7 bases outside the gene matches. The CDR3: CASRGGSHYEQYF. The CDR3 nucleotides read TGTGCCAGCCGGGGCGGGAGTCACTACGAGCAGTACTTC.

The chain uses TRBV2 and TRBJ2-4; D uncertain. CDR3 size: 20 residues. Germline lookup yields CDR1 SNHLY and CDR2 FYNNEI. Trimming removed 2 bases at V and 0 bases at J, with 23 bases between. CDR3 protein: CASSETEPYRTTLAKNIQYF. CDR3 DNA: TGTGCCAGCAGTGAAACGGAGCCTTACCGTACTACTTTAGCCAAAAACATTCAGTACTTC.

This chain connects TRBV11-2 to TRBJ2-5; no clear D gene. The CDR3 loop spans 12 amino acids. V was cut by 5 bases and J by 5 bases, with 9 bases left in between. The germline V gene encodes CDR1 SGHAT and CDR2 FQNNGV. The CDR3 nucleotides read TGTGCCAGCAGCCTTAGTGTGGAGACCCAGTACTTC. Protein sequence: CASSLSVETQYF.

The rearrangement links TRBV28 to TRBJ2-7; 7 positions match TRBD1. With V trimmed by 7 bases and J by 2 bases, 14 bases remained unmatched. Germline V gene sequence: CDR1 MDHEN, CDR2 SYDVKM. CDR3 length: 16 amino acids. CDR3 loop: CASIGSTRDRTYEQYF. In nucleotides, the CDR3 is TGTGCCAGCATCGGTTCGACCCGGGACAGAACCTACGAGCAGTACTTC.

The rearrangement links TRBV4-1 to TRBJ2-3; TRBD2 matches 9 bases. Germline V gene lookup returns CDR1 MGHRA and CDR2 YSYEKL. Trimming took 4 bases from V and 4 from J; bases not matched to a gene: 12. This CDR3 region has 17 residues. CDR3 bases: TGCGCCAGCAGCCTTGGTAGGCTAGCGGGAATCGCAGATACGCAGTATTTT. Translation: CASSLGRLAGIADTQYF.

The chain uses TRBV7-9 and TRBJ2-7; tentatively, D is TRBD2 (6 bases). There are 16 residues in the CDR3. Germline lookup yields CDR1 SEHNR and CDR2 FQNEAQ (reference sequence). Trimming cost V 5 bases and J 6 bases, with 23 bases left between them. CDR3 in amino acids: CASSPPAGRTPGEQYF. The CDR3 DNA sequence: TGTGCCAGCAGCCCACCTGCGGGACGGACCCCCGGCGAGCAGTACTTC.

This chain uses TRBV5-4 with TRBJ2-1, with TRBD2 matching over 9 bases. The germline gives CDR1 SGHNT, CDR2 YYREEE (reference sequence). CDR3 length: 15 residues. Trimming took 0 bases from V and 8 from J; bases not matched to a gene: 6. In nucleotides, the CDR3 is TGTGCCAGCAGCTTGGTGGTAGCGGGAGATGATGAGCAGTTCTTC. Translated: CASSLVVAGDDEQFF.

This clone appeared a single time. The V gene is TRBV7-9, the J gene TRBJ2-5; 9 bases fit TRBD2. This CDR3 is 17 amino acids long. The germline CDR1 and CDR2 sequences are SEHNR and FQNEAQ (reference sequence). J lost 5 bases, V lost 0 bases, and 10 bases had no gene match. The CDR3 DNA is TGTGCCAGCAGCTTAGCGGCGCGGGAGGGCCTGGGGGAGACCCAGTACTTC. It yields the protein CASSLAAREGLGETQYF.

The V call is TRBV9, the J call TRBJ1-1; D may be TRBD1 (5 bases). The V gene lost 1 base and the J gene lost 1 base, with 5 bases spanning the gap. The length of the CDR3 is 13 residues. Germline assignment: CDR1 SGDLS and CDR2 YYNGEE. The CDR3 region is CASSVTGNTEAFF. In nucleotides, the CDR3 is TGTGCCAGCAGCGTAACAGGGAACACTGAAGCTTTCTTT.

The chain uses TRBV5-6 and TRBJ2-5, with D possibly matching TRBD1 (6 bases). CDR1 SGHDT and CDR2 YYEEEE come from the germline V gene. This CDR3 contains 15 residues. V was clipped by 4 bases and J by 2 bases, with 15 bases between them. DNA of the CDR3: TGTGCCAGCAGCCCCAGGGGTGTAGGTCAAGAGACCCAGTACTTC. This encodes CASSPRGVGQETQYF.

DNA for the CDR3: TGTGCCTGGAGCCCCACCGCACAGGGGTCCTATAATTCACCCCTCCACTTT. Amino acid sequence: CAWSPTAQGSYNSPLHF. The chain combines TRBV30 with TRBJ1-6; 7 bases are a match to TRBD1. CDR1 is GTSNPN and CDR2 is SVGIG in the germline V gene (reference sequence). The CDR3 spans 17 residues. V lost 3 bases to trimming and J lost 1 base; unmatched junction nucleotides: 9.

J is TRBJ2-3 and V is TRBV5-1; 7 bases match TRBD2. V lost 5 bases to trimming and J lost 4 bases; unmatched junction nucleotides: 10. From germline, CDR1 is SGHRS and CDR2 YFSETQ. This CDR3 comprises 15 residues. The CDR3 is CASRRGGRGADTQYF. CDR3 nucleotide sequence: TGCGCCAGCAGGCGGGGCGGGAGAGGCGCAGATACGCAGTATTTT.

The chain is built from TRBV6-1 and TRBJ1-2; no clear D gene. The ends were cut back, 1 base at V and 3 bases at J, with 6 bases in the middle. The CDR3 is 13 residues long. Per germline, CDR1 MNHNS and CDR2 SASEGT. The CDR3 reads CASSEVSYYGYTF. CDR3 DNA: TGTGCCAGCAGTGAAGTTAGCTACTATGGCTACACCTTC.

This clone has only one observation. This sequence joins TRBV5-1 and TRBJ2-5; TRBD1 matches at 8 bases. The CDR3 consists of 14 residues. V lost 4 bases and J lost 3; bases outside the gene matches: 5. Per germline, CDR1 SGHRS and CDR2 YFSETQ. CDR3 amino acids: CASSMDREKETQYF. In DNA form, the CDR3 reads TGCGCCAGCAGCATGGACAGGGAAAAAGAGACCCAGTACTTC.

The V and J genes are TRBV4-1 and TRBJ1-4, with D hard to call. Between the trimmed V and J ends, which lost 0 bases and 0 bases, there was a span of 5 bases. Germline loops: CDR1 MGHRA, CDR2 YSYEKL. The CDR3 covers 15 residues. CDR3 DNA sequence: TGCGCCAGCAGCCAAGATCCGGCAACTAATGAAAAACTGTTTTTT. It specifies CASSQDPATNEKLFF.

The chain couples TRBV27 to TRBJ2-7; D is undetermined. From germline, CDR1 is MNHEY and CDR2 SMNVEV (reference sequence). The V end lost 9 bases, the J end lost 0 bases, and 12 bases lay between the germline ends. The CDR3 is made up of 13 amino acids. CDR3 DNA: TGTGCCAGTCGAGACTTTAACTCCTACGAGCAGTACTTC. Translating it yields CASRDFNSYEQYF.

V usage is TRBV6-5 and J usage is TRBJ1-5, with D perhaps TRBD1 (6 bases). Trimming pared 8 bases from V and 13 bases from J, leaving 18 bases between. CDR3 length: 12 residues. In germline, CDR1 is MNHEY, CDR2 SVGAGI. The CDR3 reads CASDSAGAPQHF. The DNA for the CDR3 is TGTGCCAGCGACTCCGCAGGGGCGCCTCAGCATTTT.

The chain uses TRBV27 and TRBJ2-3; 7 positions agree with TRBD2. The CDR3 loop spans 14 amino acids. Germline V lookup: CDR1 MNHEY, CDR2 SMNVEV (reference sequence). Trimming took 6 bases from V and 2 from J; bases not matched to a gene: 5. CDR3 sequence (DNA): TGTGCCAGCAGGCCGGGACTAACCACAGATACGCAGTATTTT. This translates into CASRPGLTTDTQYF.

The V gene is TRBV5-1, the J gene TRBJ1-2; D gene unclear. Deletions cut 3 bases from V and 4 bases from J, with 13 bases between. Germline loops: CDR1 SGHRS, CDR2 YFSETQ. The CDR3 is made up of 14 amino acids. The CDR3 DNA follows: TGCGCCAGCAGCTCCAGTGCGGAGGGCTATGGCTACACCTTC. It is translated as CASSSSAEGYGYTF.

V and J are TRBV15 and TRBJ1-5, with unresolved D. V was clipped by 1 base and J by 3 bases, with 10 bases between them. Germline lookup yields CDR1 LNHNV and CDR2 YYDKDF (reference sequence). This CDR3 comprises 15 residues. DNA of the CDR3: TGTGCCACCAGCAGAGCTGCGGGAAACAATCAGCCCCAGCATTTT. Amino acids: CATSRAAGNNQPQHF.

The chain combines TRBV27 with TRBJ2-3; tentatively, D is TRBD1 (5 bases). Trimming left V 2 bases short and J 2 bases short, with 11 bases between. The CDR3 sequence is 15 residues long. Germline V gene lookup returns CDR1 MNHEY and CDR2 SMNVEV (reference sequence). The DNA of the CDR3 is TGTGCCAGCAGTTTAGGGGCAGGGTTCACAGATACGCAGTATTTT. Protein sequence: CASSLGAGFTDTQYF.

CDR3 in amino acids: CASRNDRERGGYTF. The CDR3 bases are TGTGCCAGCAGGAACGACAGGGAACGGGGCGGCTACACCTTC. The J gene is TRBJ1-2, the V gene TRBV27, with TRBD1 identical over 7 bases. This CDR3 spans 14 amino acids. Trimming at V came to 6 bases and at J to 8 bases, leaving 12 bases not matched to a gene. Germline V gene lookup returns CDR1 MNHEY and CDR2 SMNVEV (reference sequence).

A few counts support this clone. The CDR3 DNA reads as TGTGCCAGCAAACCCCAGGGAAAGACCCAGTACTTC. It specifies CASKPQGKTQYF. The chain uses TRBV2 and TRBJ2-5, with D perhaps matching TRBD1 (5 bases). Between the trimmed V and J ends, which lost 7 bases and 6 bases, there was a span of 12 bases. The germline gives CDR1 SNHLY, CDR2 FYNNEI. The CDR3 consists of 12 residues.

This chain links TRBV7-7 with TRBJ2-2, with D maybe TRBD2 (6 bases). The germline CDR1 and CDR2 sequences are SSHAT and FNYEAQ (reference sequence). The CDR3 loop spans 18 amino acids. V was trimmed by 2 bases and J by 6 bases, leaving 22 bases between them. The CDR3 DNA follows: TGTGCCAGCAGCTTAACACCGGTCGCCCAAACGGGGGCCGGGGAGCTGTTTTTT. Its protein product is CASSLTPVAQTGAGELFF.

The rearrangement joins TRBV5-6 to TRBJ2-7; D possibly corresponds to TRBD1 (5 bases). Germline V gives CDR1 SGHDT, CDR2 YYEEEE. V dropped 0 bases and J dropped 7 bases, with 11 bases sitting between them. There are 13 residues in the CDR3. CDR3 nucleotide sequence: TGTGCCAGCAGCTTGGCCCCAGGGAAAGAGCAGTACTTC. Residues: CASSLAPGKEQYF.